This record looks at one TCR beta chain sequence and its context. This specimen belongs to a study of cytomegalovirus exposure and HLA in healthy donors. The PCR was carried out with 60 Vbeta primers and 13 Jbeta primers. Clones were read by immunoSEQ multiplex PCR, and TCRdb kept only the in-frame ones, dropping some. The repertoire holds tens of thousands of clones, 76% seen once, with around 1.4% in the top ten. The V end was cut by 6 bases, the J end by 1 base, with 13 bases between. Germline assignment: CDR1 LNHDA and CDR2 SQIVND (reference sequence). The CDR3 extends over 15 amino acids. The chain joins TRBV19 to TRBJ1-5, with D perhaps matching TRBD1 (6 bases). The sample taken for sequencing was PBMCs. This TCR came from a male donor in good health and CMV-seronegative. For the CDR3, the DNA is TGTGCCAGTAGGGGGGGGCAGGCAAGCAATCAGCCCCAGCATTTT. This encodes CASRGGQASNQPQHF.